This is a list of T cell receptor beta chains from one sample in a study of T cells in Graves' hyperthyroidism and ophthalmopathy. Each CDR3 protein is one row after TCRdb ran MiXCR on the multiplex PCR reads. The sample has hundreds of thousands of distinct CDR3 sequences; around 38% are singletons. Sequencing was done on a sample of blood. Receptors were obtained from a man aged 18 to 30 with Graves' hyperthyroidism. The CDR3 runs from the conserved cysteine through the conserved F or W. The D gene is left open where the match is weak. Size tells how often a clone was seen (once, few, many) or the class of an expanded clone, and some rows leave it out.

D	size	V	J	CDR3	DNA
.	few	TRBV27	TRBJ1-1	CASSNIANTEAFF	TGTGCCAGCAGTAACATAGCGAACACTGAAGCTTTCTTT
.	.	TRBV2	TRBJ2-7	CASPITSDPSDEQYF	TGTGCCAGCCCAATCACCTCAGACCCCTCCGACGAGCAGTACTTC
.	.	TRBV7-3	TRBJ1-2	CASRRVLSYTF	TGTGCCAGCAGAAGGGTGCTGAGCTACACCTTC
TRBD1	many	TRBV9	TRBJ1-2	CASSVEGTAYGYTF	TGTGCCAGCAGCGTAGAGGGGACAGCGTATGGCTACACCTTC
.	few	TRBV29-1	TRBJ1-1	CSVETRTGAFF	TGCAGCGTTGAGACCAGGACGGGGGCTTTCTTT
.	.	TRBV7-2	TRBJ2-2	CASSLGPAPAAGELFF	TGTGCCAGCAGCTTAGGCCCCGCTCCGGCGGCCGGGGAGCTGTTTTTT
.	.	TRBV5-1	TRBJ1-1	CANHDNMNTEAFF	TGTGCCAACCACGACAACATGAACACTGAAGCTTTCTTT
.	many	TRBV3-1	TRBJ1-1	CASSQDQVGGAFF	TGTGCCAGCAGCCAAGATCAGGTGGGTGGAGCTTTCTTT
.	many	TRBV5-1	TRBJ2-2	CASSLAWGDAGELFF	TGCGCCAGCAGCTTGGCCTGGGGGGACGCCGGGGAGCTGTTTTTT
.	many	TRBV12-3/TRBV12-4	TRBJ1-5	CASQSGNSNQPQHF	TGTGCCAGCCAGAGCGGGAATAGCAATCAGCCCCAGCATTTT
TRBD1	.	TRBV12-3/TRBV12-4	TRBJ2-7	CASSHARQGGGSYEQYF	TGTGCCAGCAGTCACGCCCGACAGGGGGGGGGCTCCTACGAGCAGTACTTC
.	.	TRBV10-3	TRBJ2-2	CASRPRPGELFF	TGTGCCAGCAGACCGAGACCCGGGGAGCTGTTTTTT
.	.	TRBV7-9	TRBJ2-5	CASSLGVPVETQYF	TGTGCCAGCAGCTTAGGTGTCCCAGTGGAGACCCAGTACTTC
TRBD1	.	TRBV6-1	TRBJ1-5	CASSERAGGFSNQPQHF	TGTGCCAGCAGTGAAAGGGCAGGGGGCTTTAGCAATCAGCCCCAGCATTTT
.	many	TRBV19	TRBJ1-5	CASTQGYNQPQHF	TGTGCCAGCACACAGGGCTACAATCAGCCCCAGCATTTT
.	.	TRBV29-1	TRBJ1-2	CSVEALTDGYTF	TGCAGCGTTGAAGCCCTGACGGATGGCTACACCTTC
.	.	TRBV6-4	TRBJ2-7	CASSEDTDSYEQYF	TGTGCCAGCAGTGAAGATACCGATTCCTACGAGCAGTACTTC
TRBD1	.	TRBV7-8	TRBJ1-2	CASSFRGLNGYTF	TGTGCCAGCAGCTTTAGGGGGCTCAATGGCTACACCTTC
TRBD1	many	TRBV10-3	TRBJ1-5	CAISFTGASNQPQHF	TGTGCCATCAGTTTTACAGGGGCTTCGAATCAGCCCCAGCATTTT
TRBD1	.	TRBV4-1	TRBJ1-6	CASSQDSGTAYNSPLHF	TGCGCCAGCAGCCAAGATTCTGGGACAGCCTATAATTCACCCCTCCACTTT
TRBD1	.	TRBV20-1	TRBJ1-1	CSARSTPTGGLVTEAFF	TGCAGTGCTAGGTCGACACCGACAGGGGGTTTGGTCACTGAAGCTTTCTTT
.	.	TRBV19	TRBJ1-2	CASSNPTIGYTF	TGTGCCAGTAGTAACCCGACGATAGGCTACACCTTC
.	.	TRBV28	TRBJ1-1	CASSLGKINTEAFF	TGTGCCAGCAGTTTAGGCAAAATCAACACTGAAGCTTTCTTT
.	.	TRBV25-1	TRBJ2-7	CASSRDSQGPIYEQYF	TGTGCCAGCAGTAGGGACTCTCAGGGGCCGATCTACGAGCAGTACTTC
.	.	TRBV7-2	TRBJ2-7	CASSRKWGGAYEQYF	TGTGCCAGCAGCCGCAAGTGGGGGGGCGCCTACGAGCAGTACTTC
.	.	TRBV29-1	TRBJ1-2	CSVVGSGNTF	.
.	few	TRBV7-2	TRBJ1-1	CASSLAGGSFYTEAFF	TGTGCCAGCAGCTTAGCGGGTGGCAGCTTCTACACTGAAGCTTTCTTT
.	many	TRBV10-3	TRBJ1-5	CAISAEGNQPQHF	TGTGCCATCAGTGCAGAGGGCAATCAGCCCCAGCATTTT
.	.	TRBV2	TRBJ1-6	CASSARVGEGSPLHF	TGTGCCAGCAGTGCTAGGGTGGGAGAGGGATCACCCCTCCACTTT
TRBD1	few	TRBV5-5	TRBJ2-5	CASSQWDSLQETQYF	TGTGCCAGCAGCCAATGGGACAGTCTCCAAGAGACCCAGTACTTC
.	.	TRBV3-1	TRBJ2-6	CASSVRDGANVLTF	TGTGCCAGCAGCGTAAGGGATGGGGCCAACGTCCTGACTTTC
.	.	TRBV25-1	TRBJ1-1	CASRASPALMNTEAFF	TGTGCCAGTAGAGCGAGTCCAGCCCTGATGAACACTGAAGCTTTCTTT
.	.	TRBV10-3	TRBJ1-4	CAISLGLAGEEKLFF	TGTGCCATCAGCTTGGGACTAGCGGGAGAGGAAAAACTGTTTTTT
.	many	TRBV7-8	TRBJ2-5	CASSERRGRGETQYF	TGTGCCAGCAGCGAACGCCGGGGCCGAGGGGAGACCCAGTACTTC
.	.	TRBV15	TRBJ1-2	CATSTDVGYGYTF	TGTGCCACCAGCACAGATGTGGGCTATGGCTACACCTTC
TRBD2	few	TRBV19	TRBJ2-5	CASSTLAGQETQYF	TGTGCCAGTAGTACACTAGCGGGGCAAGAGACCCAGTACTTC
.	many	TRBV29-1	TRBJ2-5	CSVALRGPETQYF	TGCAGCGTGGCTCTACGGGGGCCAGAGACCCAGTACTTC
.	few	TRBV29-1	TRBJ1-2	CSVPDNYGYTF	TGCAGCGTTCCCGATAACTATGGCTACACCTTC
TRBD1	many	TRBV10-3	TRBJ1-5	CAISADRAGDQPQHF	TGTGCCATCAGCGCCGACAGGGCCGGGGATCAGCCCCAGCATTTT
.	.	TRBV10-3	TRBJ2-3	CAITRSSTDTQYF	TGTGCCATCACGCGCTCTAGCACAGATACGCAGTATTTT
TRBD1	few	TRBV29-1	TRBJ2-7	CSVEERQGAVSEQYF	TGCAGCGTTGAAGAGCGACAGGGGGCTGTTTCCGAGCAGTACTTC
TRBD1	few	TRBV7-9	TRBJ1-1	CASSHRGEMNTEAFF	TGCGCCAGCAGTCACAGGGGGGAAATGAACACTGAAGCTTTCTTT
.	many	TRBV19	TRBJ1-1	CASSNRVQRMNTEAFF	TGTGCCAGTAGTAACCGGGTCCAACGGATGAACACTGAAGCTTTCTTT
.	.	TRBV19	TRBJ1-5	CASSMWSGNQPQHF	TGTGCCAGTAGTATGTGGTCAGGGAATCAGCCCCAGCATTTT
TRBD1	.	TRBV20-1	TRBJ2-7	CSASWDRDEQYF	TGCAGTGCTAGCTGGGACAGGGACGAGCAGTACTTC
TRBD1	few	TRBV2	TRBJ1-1	CASGTGFAEAFF	TGTGCCAGCGGGACAGGGTTCGCTGAAGCTTTCTTT
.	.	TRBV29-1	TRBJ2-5	CSLLGGWDQETQYF	TGCAGCTTACTGGGAGGCTGGGACCAAGAGACCCAGTACTTC
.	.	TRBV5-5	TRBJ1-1	CASSQDFRTRSSEAFF	TGCGCCAGCAGCCAAGATTTTAGGACCCGAAGTTCGGAAGCTTTCTTT
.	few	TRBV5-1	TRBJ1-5	CASSLSDSSNQPQHF	TGCGCCAGCAGCTTGTCCGACAGTAGCAATCAGCCCCAGCATTTT
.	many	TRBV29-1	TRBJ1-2	CSVVSGTYGYTF	TGCAGCGTTGTCTCAGGGACCTATGGCTACACCTTC
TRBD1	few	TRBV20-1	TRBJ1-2	CSARGGQSFGYTF	TGCAGTGCTAGAGGGGGACAGTCCTTCGGCTACACCTTC
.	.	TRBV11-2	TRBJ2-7	CASSLNADDYEQYF	TGTGCCAGCAGCTTGAACGCGGACGACTACGAGCAGTACTTC
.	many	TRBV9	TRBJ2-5	CASSYGSETQYF	TGTGCCAGCAGCTATGGAAGTGAGACCCAGTACTTC
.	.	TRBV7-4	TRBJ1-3	CASSLYGLFSGITIYF	TGTGCCAGCAGCTTGTACGGGCTATTCTCTGGAATCACCATATATTTT
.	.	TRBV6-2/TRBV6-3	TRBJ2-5	CASSPGIDETQYF	TGTGCCAGCTCACCAGGGATAGATGAGACCCAGTACTTC